The 20 T cell receptor beta chains listed next were all sequenced from one sample in a study of shared clonotypes between healthy human individuals. Profiled with immunoSEQ multiplex PCR; TCRdb holds only in-frame clones, not every one. The table has around 500,000 clones, approximately 80% seen once. Specimen: PBMCs. The receptors shown here come from a woman aged 40 to 50 in good health. Some clones in this sample may be carry-over from other donors' samples.

CDR3 coding DNA: TGTGCCAGCAGCCAAGGTAGCGGGAGTGTTTACAATGAGCAGTTCTTC. Residues: CASSQGSGSVYNEQFF. The gene calls are TRBV4-2 and TRBJ2-1; 9 nucleotides match TRBD2. The germline CDR1 and CDR2 sequences are LGHNA and YNFKEQ. Losses at the gene ends were 1 base for V and 4 bases for J; bases not matched to a gene: 5. CDR3 length: 16 amino acids.

The chain employs TRBV7-2 and TRBJ1-2; 9 bases align to TRBD1. The germline CDR1 and CDR2 sequences are SGHTA and FQGNSA. CDR3 size: 16 residues. V gave up 2 bases and J gave up 5 bases; unmatched junction bases: 9. CDR3 bases: TGTGCCAGCAGCTTAAATTCGGGACAGGGTGGATATGGCTACACCTTC. It codes for CASSLNSGQGGYGYTF. Based on the CDR3 plus reference TRBV7-2 and TRBJ1-2, the full variable domain is GAGVSQSPSNKVTEKGKDVELRCDPISGHTALYWYRQSLGQGLEFLIYFQGNSAPDKSGLPSDRFSAERTGGSVSTLTIQRTQQEDSAVYLCASSLNSGQGGYGYTFGSGTRLTVV.

The gene calls are TRBV19 and TRBJ2-2, with 10 bases that match TRBD2. V was clipped by 5 bases and J by 7 bases; unmatched bases: 16. Germline V gene sequence: CDR1 LNHDA, CDR2 SQIVND (reference sequence). The CDR3 is made up of 18 amino acids. In nucleotides, the CDR3 is TGTGCCAGTAGTCCTCGGACTAGCGGACTCCTACATGGCGGGGAGCTGTTTTTT. Translated: CASSPRTSGLLHGGELFF.

Comment on this clone: The junction shows a germline mismatch at one end, possibly a read error. V gene TRBV6-6 combines with J gene TRBJ1-2; D remains unclear. The CDR3 extends over 13 amino acids. Germline values: CDR1 MNHNY, CDR2 SVGAGI (reference sequence). DNA of the CDR3: TGTGCCAGCGGTCCTTCTCCCAACTATGGCTACATCTTC. Translating it yields CASGPSPNYGYIF.

The chain links TRBV11-2 to TRBJ2-2; 8 bases are a match to TRBD2. CDR1 and CDR2 (germline): SGHAT, FQNNGV. The V gene end was trimmed by 4 bases and the J gene end by 3 bases; junction bases not matched to a gene: 10. The CDR3 is 17 residues long. The CDR3 spells CASSSGPSGLYTGELFF. The CDR3 DNA follows: TGTGCCAGCAGCTCGGGGCCTAGCGGGTTGTACACCGGGGAGCTGTTTTTT. The variable domain in full, completed from reference TRBV11-2 and TRBJ2-2, reads EAGVAQSPRYKIIEKRQSVAFWCNPISGHATLYWYQQILGQGPKLLIQFQNNGVVDDSQLPKDRFSAERLKGVDSTLKIQPAKLEDSAVYLCASSSGPSGLYTGELFFGEGSRLTVL.

The chain uses TRBV4-2 and TRBJ2-1; 10 bases map to TRBD1. The CDR3 runs 17 residues. From germline, CDR1 is LGHNA and CDR2 YNFKEQ. Unmatched junction bases numbered 6, after V lost 0 bases and J lost 4 bases. CDR3 in amino acids: CASSQDSSGQGYNEQFF. CDR3 DNA sequence: TGTGCCAGCAGCCAAGATAGCTCGGGACAGGGGTACAATGAGCAGTTCTTC.

V gene TRBV9 combines with J gene TRBJ2-3; 7 positions agree with TRBD1. Germline CDR1 reads SGDLS; CDR2 reads YYNGEE. The CDR3 consists of 15 residues. J was trimmed by 0 bases and V by 4 bases; bases with no gene match: 5. The CDR3 nucleotides read TGTGCCAGCAGCCCCAGGACAGGAAGCACAGATACGCAGTATTTT. Its protein is CASSPRTGSTDTQYF.

The chain recombines TRBV30 with TRBJ1-5; D ambiguous. V dropped 3 bases and J dropped 1 base, with 7 bases sitting between them. CDR1 is GTSNPN and CDR2 is SVGIG in the germline V gene (reference sequence). The CDR3 is 13 amino acids. The CDR3 here is CAWRVDSNQPQHF. The CDR3 DNA reads TGTGCCTGGAGGGTGGACAGCAATCAGCCCCAGCATTTT.

The chain couples TRBV6-5 to TRBJ1-1, with D possibly being TRBD1 (5 bases). This CDR3 has 15 amino acids. The V end lost 0 bases, the J end lost 2 bases, and 10 bases lay between the germline ends. Germline CDR1 is MNHEY and CDR2 is SVGAGI. CDR3 nucleotides: TGTGCCAGCAGTTACTCTGGGACCTCAAACACTGAAGCTTTCTTT. This codes for CASSYSGTSNTEAFF.

This chain connects TRBV29-1 to TRBJ2-5; maybe TRBD2 (6 bases). V shed 5 bases and J shed 5 bases, with 15 bases lying between them. This CDR3 contains 13 residues. In germline, CDR1 is SQVTM, CDR2 ANQGSEA. The CDR3 sequence: CSVRFGGDETQYF. CDR3 DNA sequence: TGCAGCGTTAGGTTTGGCGGGGATGAGACCCAGTACTTC.

Details on this clone: This is likely an artifact of a read error, given a far larger clone one base away. Additional DNA sequences in this sample encode the identical CDR3. The V gene is TRBV30, the J gene TRBJ2-4; a possible D gene is TRBD1 (5 bases). The CDR3 is 13 amino acids. Germline V CDR1 and CDR2: GTSNPN, SVGIG (reference sequence). This chain's CDR3 is CAWSLAGPNIQYF. Written as DNA, the CDR3 is TGCGCCTGGAGTCTGGCAGGGCCAAACATTCAGTACTTC.

V usage is TRBV2 and J usage is TRBJ2-3; 8 positions match TRBD2. Trimming removed 11 bases from V and 7 bases from J; junction bases left unmatched: 8. The CDR3 spans 12 residues. Germline values: CDR1 SNHLY, CDR2 FYNNEI. CDR3: CAGGLARNTQYF. The CDR3 DNA reads TGTGCCGGAGGACTAGCTAGAAATACGCAGTATTTT.

V gene TRBV6-5 combines with J gene TRBJ2-7; D unresolved. Germline assignment: CDR1 MNHEY and CDR2 SVGAGI. V dropped 4 bases and J dropped 2 bases, with 9 bases sitting between them. The CDR3 extends over 13 amino acids. The CDR3 spells CASSSSGPYEQYF. The CDR3 region has the DNA TGTGCCAGCAGTTCCTCTGGGCCCTACGAGCAGTACTTC.

The chain couples TRBV27 to TRBJ2-7, with no clear D. This CDR3 contains 13 residues. Looked up from germline, CDR1 is MNHEY and CDR2 is SMNVEV (reference sequence). V lost 8 bases, J lost 1 base, and 12 bases lay in between. The CDR3 bases are TGTGCCAGCGCGTGGCAGCCGTCCTACGAGCAGTACTTC. As protein: CASAWQPSYEQYF.

This clone was seen just once. The chain combines TRBV9 with TRBJ2-1; TRBD2 aligns across 10 bases. The CDR3 extends over 16 amino acids. Germline V gene sequence: CDR1 SGDLS, CDR2 YYNGEE. Losses at the gene ends were 3 bases for V and 6 bases for J; bases not matched to a gene: 9. CDR3 loop: CASSGPPSGRVNEQFF. CDR3 in DNA: TGTGCCAGCAGCGGACCCCCAAGCGGGAGGGTCAATGAGCAGTTCTTC.

This chain connects TRBV2 to TRBJ2-5; 10 bases are a match to TRBD2. The CDR3 has 15 residues. Germline lookup yields CDR1 SNHLY and CDR2 FYNNEI. Trimming took 7 bases from V and 4 from J; bases not matched to a gene: 9. CDR3 nucleotides: TGTGCCAGCACCTGGACTAGCGGAGGGGGAGAGACCCAGTACTTC. It specifies CASTWTSGGGETQYF. Supplemented by reference TRBV2 and TRBJ2-5, the full variable domain reads EPEVTQTPSHQVTQMGQEVILRCVPISNHLYFYWYRQILGQKVEFLVSFYNNEISEKSEIFDDQFSVERPDGSNFTLKIRSTKLEDSAMYFCASTWTSGGGETQYFGPGTRLLVL.

This chain joins TRBV28 and TRBJ2-3; possible D gene TRBD1, 6 bases. CDR1 and CDR2 (germline): MDHEN, SYDVKM. The germline V and J ends were trimmed by 6 bases and 7 bases, with 11 bases remaining between them. The CDR3 loop spans 12 amino acids. The CDR3 sequence: CASSSRGYTQYF. The CDR3 nucleotides read TGTGCCAGCAGCTCCAGGGGTTATACGCAGTATTTT.

The rearrangement links TRBV7-3 to TRBJ2-2, with a possible D match to TRBD2 (5 bases). Germline V gives CDR1 SGHTA, CDR2 FQGTGA. Between the trimmed V and J ends, which lost 0 bases and 5 bases, there was a span of 13 bases. This CDR3 is built from 16 residues. CDR3 nucleotides: TGTGCCAGCAGCTTAACGACTACCCCGGGGACCGGGGAGCTGTTTTTT. Translating it yields CASSLTTTPGTGELFF.

On this clone itself: A junction boundary mismatches the germline segment, possibly from a read error. The chain joins TRBV11-2 to TRBJ1-2; the D is unclear. The germline V gene has CDR1 SGHAT and CDR2 FQNNGV. The CDR3 spans 14 residues. The CDR3 DNA follows: TGTGCCAGCAGCTTAGACCCGCAAGGCTATAGCTACACCTTC. This translates into CASSLDPQGYSYTF.

With respect to this clone: The junction departs from the called germline gene at one end, perhaps through a read error. This chain connects TRBV11-2 to TRBJ2-5, with 13 bases lining up with TRBD2. Germline V lookup: CDR1 SGHAT, CDR2 FQNNGV. The CDR3 totals 16 residues. The CDR3 DNA follows: TGTGCCGGCAGCTTCGGACTAGCGGGAGTGTACGAGACCCAGTACTTC. Translation: CAGSFGLAGVYETQYF.